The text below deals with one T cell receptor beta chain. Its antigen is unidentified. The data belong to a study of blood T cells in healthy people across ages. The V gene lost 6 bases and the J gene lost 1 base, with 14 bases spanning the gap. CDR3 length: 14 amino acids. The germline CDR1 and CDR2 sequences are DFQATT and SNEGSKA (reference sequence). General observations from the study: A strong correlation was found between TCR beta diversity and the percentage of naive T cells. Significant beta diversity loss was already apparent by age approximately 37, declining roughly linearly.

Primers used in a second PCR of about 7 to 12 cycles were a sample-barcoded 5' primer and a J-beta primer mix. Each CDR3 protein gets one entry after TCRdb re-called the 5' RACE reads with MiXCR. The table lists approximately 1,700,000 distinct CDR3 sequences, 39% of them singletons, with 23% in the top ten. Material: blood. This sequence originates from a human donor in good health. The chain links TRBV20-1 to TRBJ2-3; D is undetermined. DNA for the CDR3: TGCAGTGCCCCTAGGGCAGATGGCACAGATACGCAGTATTTT. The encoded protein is CSAPRADGTDTQYF.